This TCR beta chain was observed in a study of T cell responses to AZD1222 COVID-19 vaccine. This table comes from immunoSEQ multiplex PCR, and its TCRdb copy is limited to in-frame clones, with some not included. Of about 73,000 clones listed, 89% are singletons. V lost 2 bases and J lost 0, with 11 bases in between. The CDR3 is 15 amino acids. Germline values: CDR1 MDHEN, CDR2 SYDVKM. This sequence joins TRBV28 and TRBJ2-7, with D possibly TRBD1 on 5 matching bases. The starting material was peripheral blood, obtained 28 days after the second AZD1222 dose. The sequence was collected from an adult who received the AZD1222 COVID-19 vaccine. The CDR3 loop is CASSLLTGFSYEQYF. Written as DNA, the CDR3 is TGTGCCAGCAGTTTACTCACAGGCTTCTCCTACGAGCAGTACTTC.